A single sample is the source of the 14 T cell receptor beta chains below, sequenced in a study of regulatory T cells in long-lasting Graves disease (dated by TCRdb to the early 2020s). The library was produced with multiplex PCR. Instrument on record: Illumina HiSeq 4000. CDR3 regions were amplified by Arm-PCR with iRepertoire HTBI primers to construct TCR beta libraries. TCRdb's own reprocessing of the public reads used fastp at Q25 and MiXCR and kept productive beta chains. Rows with a matching CDR3 protein are joined into one entry that keeps the most common DNA and genes. Present in this sample are 500,000 or so distinct CDR3 sequences, 11% to 15% of which were seen just once. The ten top clones hold approximately 15% of the sample. This specimen's time point label, interpreted: newly diagnosed GD, antithyroid drugs for less than 3 months. For both TCR sequencing and RNA sequencing, RNA was extracted from PBMCs in TRIzol.

In addition, the sample was reused for a study of T cells in Graves' hyperthyroidism and ophthalmopathy.

The material sequenced was peripheral blood mononuclear cells (PBMCs), taken at new diagnosis, from a patient treated with antithyroid drugs. Receptors were obtained from a woman aged 50 to 60 with Graves disease. Donor details come from another sample of the same person, matched by shared clones.

This clonotype came up a few times. V is TRBV7-6 and J is TRBJ2-7; D may be TRBD2 (6 bases). The germline CDR1 and CDR2 sequences are SGHVS and FNYEAQ. The CDR3 length is 12 residues. V was pared by 4 bases and J by 6 bases, with 10 bases between. The CDR3 loop reads CASSSVGGEQYF. As DNA, the CDR3 is TGTGCCAGCAGCTCCGTGGGGGGCGAGCAGTACTTC.

This clonotype was found many times. J is TRBJ1-1 and V is TRBV24-1, with D perhaps TRBD1 (5 bases). The CDR3 loop spans 14 amino acids. Per germline, CDR1 KGHDR and CDR2 SFDVKD. The V end lost 4 bases, the J end lost 4 bases, and 12 bases lay between the germline ends. The CDR3 loop is CATSERGGGTEAFF. The CDR3 bases are TGTGCCACCAGTGAAAGGGGAGGTGGCACTGAAGCTTTCTTT.

This clonotype was seen only a few times. The chain joins TRBV4-1 to TRBJ2-7; 10 nucleotides agree with TRBD2. Germline trimming cut 1 base from V and 4 bases from J; bases unmatched to any gene: 4. Germline V CDR1 and CDR2: MGHRA, YSYEKL. The CDR3 has 15 amino acids. The DNA of the CDR3 is TGCGCCAGCAGCCAAGGGGCTAGCGGGAGATACGAGCAGTACTTC. This gives the protein CASSQGASGRYEQYF.

This clonotype was detected ten times or more. One end of the junction fails to match germline, which may point to a read error. CDR3 residues: CASSITSGRAYNEQFF. The CDR3 nucleotides are TGTGCCAGCAGCATAACTAGCGGGAGGGCCTACAATGAGCAGTTCTTC. The rearrangement uses TRBV7-3 and TRBJ2-1; 13 nucleotides agree with TRBD2. CDR3 size: 16 residues. The germline gives CDR1 SGHTA, CDR2 FQGTGA.

This clonotype was counted at least ten times. The CDR3 sequence: CASSQTSGTVETQYF. The DNA for the CDR3 is TGTGCCAGCAGTCAGACTAGCGGGACCGTGGAGACCCAGTACTTC. This rearrangement joins TRBV6-1 to TRBJ2-5; 11 bases align to TRBD2. Germline assignment: CDR1 MNHNS and CDR2 SASEGT. This CDR3 is built from 15 residues. V trimming: 5 bases; J trimming: 5 bases; junction bases outside the gene matches: 7.

This clonotype appeared many times. The rearrangement links TRBV7-9 to TRBJ2-7, with 8 positions matching TRBD1. The V gene end was trimmed by 5 bases and the J gene end by 4 bases; junction bases not matched to a gene: 4. The CDR3 runs to 13 residues. CDR1 SEHNR and CDR2 FQNEAQ come from the germline V gene (reference sequence). CDR3 in amino acids: CASSLGQEYEQYF. The CDR3 DNA follows: TGTGCCAGCAGCCTGGGACAGGAATACGAGCAGTACTTC.

V usage is TRBV6-1 and J usage is TRBJ2-5; 12 bases are a match to TRBD1. J gave up 5 bases and V 2 bases, and 6 bases lay outside the gene matches. Germline values: CDR1 MNHNS, CDR2 SASEGT. CDR3 length equals 16 residues. The CDR3, as DNA: TGTGCCAGCAGTGAAATAGGGACAGGGGGCGGCGAGACCCAGTACTTC. Translation: CASSEIGTGGGETQYF.

This clonotype has a count of ten or more. The rearrangement joins TRBV20-1 to TRBJ2-3; the D is unclear. Germline values: CDR1 DFQATT, CDR2 SNEGSKA (reference sequence). Trimming shortened V by 0 bases and J by 2 bases, and 6 bases separated the two germline ends. The CDR3 loop spans 13 amino acids. The CDR3 region has the DNA TGCAGTGCTAGAGATGCCCACACAGATACGCAGTATTTT. Residues: CSARDAHTDTQYF.

The chain uses TRBV9 and TRBJ2-2, with TRBD2 identical over 14 bases. J was trimmed by 5 bases and V by 2 bases; bases with no gene match: 5. Looked up from germline, CDR1 is SGDLS and CDR2 is YYNGEE. This CDR3 spans 17 amino acids. The CDR3 DNA sequence: TGTGCCAGCAGCGTGACTAGCGGGAGGGCCGGTACCGGGGAGCTGTTTTTT. Amino acids: CASSVTSGRAGTGELFF.

Many counts were recorded for this clonotype. The rearrangement uses TRBV5-1 and TRBJ2-1, with D possibly being TRBD1 (6 bases). This CDR3 has 18 amino acids. Trimming took off 3 bases at V and 0 bases at J, with 19 bases between the two ends. In germline, CDR1 is SGHRS, CDR2 YFSETQ. This CDR3 is CASSWPVGKGGSYNEQFF. In DNA form, the CDR3 reads TGCGCCAGCAGCTGGCCGGTAGGCAAAGGGGGCTCCTACAATGAGCAGTTCTTC.

This clonotype was seen many times. The J gene is TRBJ2-7, the V gene TRBV7-2; 9 bases are a match to TRBD2. Unmatched junction bases numbered 7, after V lost 6 bases and J lost 4 bases. This CDR3 contains 14 residues. Per germline, CDR1 SGHTA and CDR2 FQGNSA. The CDR3, as DNA: TGTGCCAGCAGACATAGCGGGAGTGGATACGAGCAGTACTTC. Encoded protein: CASRHSGSGYEQYF. Full variable domain (rest looked up from reference TRBV7-2 and TRBJ2-7): GAGVSQSPSNKVTEKGKDVELRCDPISGHTALYWYRQSLGQGLEFLIYFQGNSAPDKSGLPSDRFSAERTGGSVSTLTIQRTQQEDSAVYLCASRHSGSGYEQYFGPGTRLTVT.

The gene calls are TRBV18 and TRBJ2-3; D gene ambiguous. Germline V gene lookup returns CDR1 KGHSH and CDR2 LQKENI. This CDR3 is built from 16 residues. The ends were cut back, 3 bases at V and 0 bases at J, with 13 bases in the middle. The CDR3 loop reads CASSPLAESSTDTQYF. In nucleotides, the CDR3 is TGTGCCAGCTCACCGTTAGCAGAATCTAGCACAGATACGCAGTATTTT.

This clonotype was picked up many times. The rearrangement links TRBV3-1 to TRBJ2-7, with 7 bases fitting TRBD2. The germline CDR1 and CDR2 sequences are LGHDT and YNNKEL (reference sequence). The V gene end was trimmed by 8 bases and the J gene end by 2 bases; junction bases not matched to a gene: 9. This CDR3 has 14 residues. CDR3 DNA sequence: TGTGCCAGCTCCCGGCTAGCGGTTGCCTACGAGCAGTACTTC. Its protein is CASSRLAVAYEQYF.

This clonotype was detected many times. The rearrangement uses TRBV12-5 and TRBJ1-2; D not resolved. This CDR3 comprises 14 residues. The V and J ends lost 6 bases and 5 bases respectively, with 16 bases between them. Looked up from germline, CDR1 is LGHNT and CDR2 is FRNRAP. DNA of the CDR3: TGTGCTAGTGGCCTAGGGCGAGGCGAGTATGGCTACACCTTC. This gives the protein CASGLGRGEYGYTF.